Each of the 9 T cell receptor beta chains below was sequenced from the same sample in a study of blood T cell repertoires in COVID-19. The repertoire was sequenced with immunoSEQ multiplex PCR; TCRdb's copy has only in-frame clones and lacks some. Among 250,000 to 350,000 clones listed, around 85% were seen once. The sample comprised peripheral blood. These receptors originate from a woman aged 50 to 60 with active or convalescent COVID-19.

The rearrangement joins TRBV18 to TRBJ1-2; maybe TRBD1 (6 bases). CDR1 is KGHSH, CDR2 LQKENI, per germline. The CDR3 runs to 13 residues. The V gene lost 3 bases and the J gene lost 3 bases, with 8 bases spanning the gap. CDR3 sequence: CASSPDSHYGYTF. CDR3 DNA: TGTGCCAGCTCACCGGACAGCCACTATGGCTACACCTTC.

The V and J genes are TRBV11-1 and TRBJ2-1, with D perhaps TRBD2 (6 bases). The V end lost 8 bases, the J end lost 4 bases, and 12 bases lay between the germline ends. The CDR3 extends over 13 amino acids. CDR1 SGHAT and CDR2 FQDESV come from the germline V gene (reference sequence). The CDR3 here is CASGGTEYNEQFF. For the CDR3, the DNA is TGTGCCAGCGGAGGGACGGAGTACAATGAGCAGTTCTTC. Full variable domain (remainder filled in from reference TRBV11-1 and TRBJ2-1): EAEVAQSPRYKITEKSQAVAFWCDPISGHATLYWYRQILGQGPELLVQFQDESVVDDSQLPKDRFSAERLKGVDSTLKIQPAELGDSAMYLCASGGTEYNEQFFGPGTRLTVL.

This clone was observed at least ten times. The V gene is TRBV25-1, the J gene TRBJ2-7, with TRBD2 matching 12 bases. Germline loops: CDR1 MGHDK, CDR2 SYGVNS. The junction had 4 bases not matched to a gene; V was cut back by 3 bases and J by 7 bases. This CDR3 region has 14 residues. As DNA, the CDR3 is TGTGCCAGCAGTGAGGCTAGCGGGGGGGGAGAGCAGTACTTC. Translated: CASSEASGGGEQYF.

The rearrangement joins TRBV9 to TRBJ2-2; 9 nucleotides align to TRBD2. The CDR3 is 16 amino acids. From germline, CDR1 is SGDLS and CDR2 YYNGEE. V lost 0 bases, J lost 7 bases, and 7 bases stayed unmatched. The CDR3 bases are TGTGCCAGCAGCGTAGTTAGCGGGAGTGGTCACGGGGAGCTGTTTTTT. Translating gives CASSVVSGSGHGELFF. Drawing the rest from reference TRBV9 and TRBJ2-2, the complete variable domain is DSGVTQTPKHLITATGQRVTLRCSPRSGDLSVYWYQQSLDQGLQFLIQYYNGEERAKGNILERFSAQQFPDLHSELNLSSLELGDSALYFCASSVVSGSGHGELFFGEGSRLTVL.

The chain recombines TRBV27 with TRBJ1-4, with D maybe TRBD1 (5 bases). The CDR3 contains 13 residues. Per the germline V gene, CDR1 is MNHEY and CDR2 is SMNVEV (reference sequence). The V and J ends lost 9 bases and 6 bases respectively, with 14 bases between them. In DNA, the CDR3 is TGTGCCAGGGCCAGGGTTCAGGATGAAAAACTGTTTTTT. Amino acid sequence: CARARVQDEKLFF.

The chain employs TRBV3-1 (or the pseudogene TRBV3-2) and TRBJ1-1, with a weak D call TRBD1 (6 bases). The germline gives CDR1 LGHDT, CDR2 YNNKEL (reference sequence). CDR3 length equals 17 residues. Trimming stripped 4 bases from V and 6 bases from J, with 24 bases between. DNA for the CDR3: TGTGCCAGCAGCCCGACCTCGGCGGGGGGCTTTATCGCTGAAGCTTTCTTT. Translated, it gives CASSPTSAGGFIAEAFF.

The chain links TRBV29-1 to TRBJ1-2; D possibly corresponds to TRBD1 (5 bases). Germline assignment: CDR1 SQVTM and CDR2 ANQGSEA. Deletions cut 2 bases from V and 7 bases from J, with 17 bases between. The CDR3 spans 14 residues. As DNA, the CDR3 is TGCAGCGTTGAACGTGATCCAGGGCTTCCTGGCTACACCTTC. It is translated as CSVERDPGLPGYTF.

This sequence joins TRBV5-6 and TRBJ2-5; 11 bases are a match to TRBD1. V lost 5 bases to trimming and J lost 5 bases; unmatched junction nucleotides: 11. The CDR3 is 16 residues long. Germline V gives CDR1 SGHDT, CDR2 YYEEEE. This chain's CDR3 is CASSYRGQGAFETQYF. In nucleotides, the CDR3 is TGTGCCAGCAGTTACCGAGGACAGGGGGCGTTTGAGACCCAGTACTTC.

This clone was found many times. This chain uses TRBV11-2 with TRBJ1-3; no clear D gene. The CDR3 runs 15 residues. Trimming shortened V by 1 base and J by 2 bases, and 9 bases separated the two germline ends. The germline V gene has CDR1 SGHAT and CDR2 FQNNGV. The chain's CDR3 is CASSLGGLAGNTIYF. The DNA of the CDR3 is TGTGCCAGCAGCTTAGGAGGGCTTGCTGGAAACACCATATATTTT.